The rows below give T cell receptor beta chains drawn from one sample of a study of shared clonotypes between healthy human individuals. Data came from immunoSEQ multiplex PCR; TCRdb stores just in-frame clones and leaves some out. This repertoire shows more than 450,000 clones, 75% to 85% found once; its top ten account for 10% to 15%. The material sequenced was PBMCs. These receptors were collected from a woman between 35 and 50 years old in good health. Some clones in this sample may be carry-over from other donors' samples. Both conserved end residues are part of each CDR3. A D gene is named only where the DNA matches it firmly. The listing skips clone size in some rows; elsewhere it reads once, few, many or a size class.

CDR3 protein: CAIPGTGVGGYTF
CDR3 DNA: TGTGCCATCCCCGGGACAGGGGTTGGTGGCTACACCTTC
clone size: .
J gene: TRBJ1-2
D gene: TRBD1
V gene: TRBV28

CDR3 protein: CASTGGSLAGANVLTF
CDR3 DNA: TGTGCCAGCACGGGAGGAAGCCTGGCTGGGGCCAACGTCCTGACTTTC
clone size: .
J gene: TRBJ2-6
D gene: TRBD2
V gene: TRBV28

CDR3 protein: CASSAGVEQYF
CDR3 DNA: TGCGCCAGCAGCGCCGGGGTCGAGCAGTACTTC
clone size: .
J gene: TRBJ2-7
D gene: .
V gene: TRBV5-1

CDR3 protein: CASSEGLAGGYEQYF
CDR3 DNA: TGTGCCAGCAGTGAGGGACTAGCGGGAGGGTACGAGCAGTACTTC
clone size: .
J gene: TRBJ2-7
D gene: TRBD2
V gene: TRBV6-1

CDR3 protein: CASSYEGRGLDTQYF
CDR3 DNA: TGTGCCAGCAGTTACGAGGGCAGGGGGTTAGATACGCAGTATTTT
clone size: .
J gene: TRBJ2-3
D gene: TRBD1
V gene: TRBV6-6

CDR3 protein: CASSPQGSYTEAFF
CDR3 DNA: TGTGCCAGCAGTCCACAGGGCAGCTACACTGAAGCTTTCTTT
clone size: .
J gene: TRBJ1-1
D gene: .
V gene: TRBV2

CDR3 protein: CASSRPGLLTGELFF
CDR3 DNA: TGTGCCAGCAGTCGACCGGGACTTCTCACCGGGGAGCTGTTTTTT
clone size: .
J gene: TRBJ2-2
D gene: .
V gene: TRBV6-5

CDR3 protein: CASSYDSSANQPQHF
CDR3 DNA: TGTGCCAGCAGTTACGACAGCTCGGCTAATCAGCCCCAGCATTTT
clone size: .
J gene: TRBJ1-5
D gene: .
V gene: TRBV6-5

CDR3 protein: CASSPGTTSYEQYF
CDR3 DNA: TGTGCCAGCAGCCCCGGGACTACCTCCTACGAGCAGTACTTC
clone size: .
J gene: TRBJ2-7
D gene: TRBD2
V gene: TRBV7-3

CDR3 protein: CASSEGLAGATYEQYF
CDR3 DNA: TGTGCCAGCAGTGAGGGACTAGCGGGAGCCACCTACGAGCAGTACTTC
clone size: .
J gene: TRBJ2-7
D gene: TRBD2
V gene: TRBV6-1

CDR3 protein: CASSERLAGLTDTQYF
CDR3 DNA: TGTGCCAGCAGTGAACGCCTAGCGGGGCTCACAGATACGCAGTATTTT
clone size: few
J gene: TRBJ2-3
D gene: TRBD2
V gene: TRBV6-1

CDR3 protein: CASSLVREEKQFF
CDR3 DNA: TGTGCCAGCAGCTTAGTGCGGGAGGAAAAGCAGTTCTTC
clone size: .
J gene: TRBJ2-1
D gene: TRBD2
V gene: TRBV7-9

CDR3 protein: CASSESPSSYNEQFF
CDR3 DNA: TGTGCCAGCAGTGAGAGCCCGAGCTCCTACAATGAGCAGTTCTTC
clone size: .
J gene: TRBJ2-1
D gene: .
V gene: TRBV6-4

CDR3 protein: CASSPGGSNEQYF
CDR3 DNA: TGTGCCAGCAGTCCAGGGGGGTCGAACGAGCAGTACTTC
clone size: .
J gene: TRBJ2-7
D gene: .
V gene: TRBV25-1

CDR3 protein: CASSESRAGLYEQYF
CDR3 DNA: TGTGCCAGCAGTGAAAGTAGAGCGGGACTTTACGAGCAGTACTTC
clone size: .
J gene: TRBJ2-7
D gene: TRBD2
V gene: TRBV2

CDR3 protein: CASSQDSGTGRYEQYF
CDR3 DNA: TGCGCCAGCAGCCAAGATTCAGGGACAGGGAGGTACGAGCAGTACTTC
clone size: .
J gene: TRBJ2-7
D gene: TRBD1
V gene: TRBV4-1

CDR3 protein: CAWSFGANQPQHF
CDR3 DNA: TGTGCCTGGAGTTTCGGGGCAAATCAGCCCCAGCATTTT
clone size: few
J gene: TRBJ1-5
D gene: .
V gene: TRBV30

CDR3 protein: CASSTGSGNTIYF
CDR3 DNA: TGTGCCAGCTCCACAGGTTCGGGAAACACCATATATTTT
clone size: .
J gene: TRBJ1-3
D gene: .
V gene: TRBV19

CDR3 protein: CASSITGWETDTQYF
CDR3 DNA: TGTGCCAGTAGTATTACGGGATGGGAAACAGATACGCAGTATTTT
clone size: .
J gene: TRBJ2-3
D gene: .
V gene: TRBV19

CDR3 protein: CASSLGPPSLHNEQFF
CDR3 DNA: TGTGCCAGCAGCTTAGGGCCGCCTAGTCTCCACAATGAGCAGTTCTTC
clone size: .
J gene: TRBJ2-1
D gene: .
V gene: TRBV11-1

CDR3 protein: CASSGHDTQYF
CDR3 DNA: TGTGCCAGTTCGGGTCACGATACGCAGTATTTT
clone size: .
J gene: TRBJ2-3
D gene: .
V gene: TRBV19

CDR3 protein: CASRPPGQSQSPLHF
CDR3 DNA: TGTGCCAGCAGACCTCCGGGACAGTCTCAGTCACCCCTCCACTTT
clone size: .
J gene: TRBJ1-6
D gene: TRBD1
V gene: TRBV7-2

CDR3 protein: CSVYPVEGRPYEQYF
CDR3 DNA: TGCAGCGTATACCCTGTCGAGGGGCGGCCCTACGAGCAGTACTTC
clone size: .
J gene: TRBJ2-7
D gene: .
V gene: TRBV29-1

CDR3 protein: CASDRTGNYNEQFF
CDR3 DNA: TGCGCCAGCGACCGGACAGGTAACTACAATGAGCAGTTCTTC
clone size: few
J gene: TRBJ2-1
D gene: TRBD1
V gene: TRBV5-1

CDR3 protein: CASSLAGGGRETQYF
CDR3 DNA: TGCGCCAGCAGCTTGGCTGGGGGCGGCAGGGAGACCCAGTACTTC
clone size: .
J gene: TRBJ2-5
D gene: .
V gene: TRBV5-1

CDR3 protein: CASTARSRGTQYF
CDR3 DNA: TGTGCCAGCACCGCACGTAGCCGCGGGACCCAGTACTTC
clone size: .
J gene: TRBJ2-5
D gene: .
V gene: TRBV6-5

CDR3 protein: CASSSSGSSYEQYF
CDR3 DNA: TGTGCCAGCAGCTCGTCCGGCTCCTCCTACGAGCAGTACTTC
clone size: .
J gene: TRBJ2-7
D gene: .
V gene: TRBV7-2

CDR3 protein: CAWSQGTVFGELFF
CDR3 DNA: TGTGCCTGGAGTCAGGGGACAGTCTTCGGGGAGCTGTTTTTT
clone size: .
J gene: TRBJ2-2
D gene: TRBD1
V gene: TRBV30

CDR3 protein: CASSVLAGLYNEQFF
CDR3 DNA: TGTGCCAGTAGTGTCCTAGCGGGACTTTACAATGAGCAGTTCTTC
clone size: .
J gene: TRBJ2-1
D gene: TRBD2
V gene: TRBV19

CDR3 protein: CASSGPSGITGELFF
CDR3 DNA: TGTGCCAGCAGTGGGCCTAGCGGGATCACCGGGGAGCTGTTTTTT
clone size: once
J gene: TRBJ2-2
D gene: TRBD2
V gene: TRBV2

CDR3 protein: CASRVELGKKLFF
CDR3 DNA: TGTGCCAGCAGGGTTGAATTGGGGAAAAAACTGTTTTTT
clone size: few
J gene: TRBJ1-4
D gene: .
V gene: TRBV2

CDR3 protein: CASSLSVVNTEAFF
CDR3 DNA: TGTGCCAGCAGTTTATCCGTTGTGAACACTGAAGCTTTCTTT
clone size: few
J gene: TRBJ1-1
D gene: .
V gene: TRBV27

CDR3 protein: CASSSIRDSHKRTYGYTF
CDR3 DNA: TGTGCCAGCAGCTCCATTCGGGACAGTCATAAAAGGACCTATGGCTACACCTTC
clone size: .
J gene: TRBJ1-2
D gene: TRBD1
V gene: TRBV11-2

CDR3 protein: CASSPTTGEAFF
CDR3 DNA: TGTGCCAGCAGCCCGACGACAGGTGAAGCTTTCTTT
clone size: .
J gene: TRBJ1-1
D gene: .
V gene: TRBV7-9

CDR3 protein: CASSEARLAILNEQFF
CDR3 DNA: TGTGCCAGCAGTGAAGCGAGGCTAGCGATCCTCAATGAGCAGTTCTTC
clone size: .
J gene: TRBJ2-1
D gene: .
V gene: TRBV6-1

CDR3 protein: CASGLSSGLAGSLSSEQFF
CDR3 DNA: TGTGCTAGTGGTTTGTCTTCGGGACTAGCGGGTTCCCTTAGCTCTGAGCAGTTCTTC
clone size: .
J gene: TRBJ2-1
D gene: TRBD2
V gene: TRBV12-5

CDR3 protein: CAISGLRTGKETQYF
CDR3 DNA: TGTGCCATCAGTGGGCTTAGGACAGGGAAGGAGACCCAGTACTTC
clone size: once
J gene: TRBJ2-5
D gene: TRBD1
V gene: TRBV10-3

CDR3 protein: CASSLARVGFTQPQHF
CDR3 DNA: TGTGCCAGCAGCTTAGCGCGGGTAGGGTTTACTCAGCCCCAGCATTTT
clone size: .
J gene: TRBJ1-5
D gene: .
V gene: TRBV7-8

CDR3 protein: CASSLYPPGPGETGELFF
CDR3 DNA: TGCGCCAGCAGCTTGTATCCCCCAGGACCCGGCGAGACCGGGGAGCTGTTTTTT
clone size: .
J gene: TRBJ2-2
D gene: .
V gene: TRBV5-1

CDR3 protein: CASSVGQTMDSPLHF
CDR3 DNA: TGTGCCAGCAGCGTAGGTCAGACAATGGATTCACCCCTCCACTTT
clone size: .
J gene: TRBJ1-6
D gene: .
V gene: TRBV9

CDR3 protein: CASSARFGADTQYF
CDR3 DNA: TGTGCCAGCAGCGCTCGCTTCGGGGCTGATACGCAGTATTTT
clone size: few
J gene: TRBJ2-3
D gene: .
V gene: TRBV5-4

CDR3 protein: CASSLIAYQGANQPQHF
CDR3 DNA: TGTGCCAGCAGTTTAATCGCATACCAGGGGGCCAATCAGCCCCAGCATTTT
clone size: .
J gene: TRBJ1-5
D gene: TRBD1
V gene: TRBV27

CDR3 protein: CASSQQGATQYF
CDR3 DNA: TGTGCCAGCAGCCAACAGGGAGCGACCCAGTACTTC
clone size: .
J gene: TRBJ2-5
D gene: .
V gene: TRBV14

CDR3 protein: CASSLASGSSSYEQYF
CDR3 DNA: TGCGCCAGCAGCTTGGCAAGCGGGTCCTCCTCCTACGAGCAGTACTTC
clone size: .
J gene: TRBJ2-7
D gene: .
V gene: TRBV5-1

CDR3 protein: CASSLLLGTDTQYF
CDR3 DNA: TGTGCCAGCAGCTTATTACTTGGCACAGATACGCAGTATTTT
clone size: .
J gene: TRBJ2-3
D gene: .
V gene: TRBV11-2

CDR3 protein: CASSYMTGSGNTIYF
CDR3 DNA: TGTGCCAGCAGCTATATGACGGGCTCTGGAAACACCATATATTTT
clone size: once
J gene: TRBJ1-3
D gene: .
V gene: TRBV7-8

CDR3 protein: CASSFRADNEQFF
CDR3 DNA: TGTGCCAGCAGCTTTCGGGCGGACAATGAGCAGTTCTTC
clone size: .
J gene: TRBJ2-1
D gene: .
V gene: TRBV7-2

CDR3 protein: CASRPSGRGTDTQYF
CDR3 DNA: TGTGCCAGCAGGCCCAGCGGGAGAGGGACAGATACGCAGTATTTT
clone size: .
J gene: TRBJ2-3
D gene: TRBD2
V gene: TRBV28

CDR3 protein: CASRAPRGNTEAFF
CDR3 DNA: TGTGCCAGCAGGGCCCCGCGGGGGAACACTGAAGCTTTCTTT
clone size: .
J gene: TRBJ1-1
D gene: .
V gene: TRBV2

CDR3 protein: CAIRTGGNEQFF
CDR3 DNA: TGTGCCATCCGGACAGGGGGGAATGAGCAGTTCTTC
clone size: .
J gene: TRBJ2-1
D gene: TRBD1
V gene: TRBV7-9

CDR3 protein: CASSPPEGVSTGELFF
CDR3 DNA: TGTGCCAGCTCACCACCAGAAGGGGTGAGCACCGGGGAGCTGTTTTTT
clone size: .
J gene: TRBJ2-2
D gene: .
V gene: TRBV18

CDR3 protein: CAWRTGNYNEQFF
CDR3 DNA: TGTGCCTGGCGGACAGGGAACTACAATGAGCAGTTCTTC
clone size: .
J gene: TRBJ2-1
D gene: TRBD1
V gene: TRBV30

CDR3 protein: CASSTPGLGGATQYF
CDR3 DNA: TGTGCCAGCAGTACGCCGGGACTTGGGGGCGCTACGCAGTATTTT
clone size: .
J gene: TRBJ2-3
D gene: .
V gene: TRBV28